Sequencing of this T cell receptor beta chain was carried out in a study of shared clonotypes between healthy human individuals. Broader study findings: A limitation of the genetic and exposure-history diversity represented arose from few donors.

The CDR3 length is 17 residues. Looked up from germline, CDR1 is MNHEY and CDR2 is SMNVEV (reference sequence). V lost 0 bases and J lost 4; bases outside the gene matches: 7. This table comes from immunoSEQ multiplex PCR, and its TCRdb copy is limited to in-frame clones, with some not included. The sample lists around 690,000 clones, about 92% seen once, with 30% to 35% in the top ten. With regard to this clone: Its antigen remains unknown.

Donors were Caucasian adults residing in Nashville, Tennessee, USA. The chain joins TRBV27 to TRBJ2-1; 9 bases align to TRBD1. This sequence originates from a man between 18 and 35 years old in good health. Some clones in this sample may be carry-over from other donors' samples. The sample comprised memory CD8+ T cells from PBMCs. Noted subset: CD45RO+ cells pooled with CCR7-negative TemRA cells. CDR3 DNA: TGTGCCAGCAGTTTATCGATACTGGACAGGGGTTACAATGAGCAGTTCTTC. This translates into CASSLSILDRGYNEQFF.